The T cell receptor beta chain described here comes from a study of human T cells and chemical hapten exposure (dated by TCRdb to the early 2020s). With regard to the full study: For sensitization, 2% DPC in acetone was applied to an approximately 2 cm by approximately 2 cm area of upper inner arm skin. Patients additionally received weekly therapeutic DPC doses to the scalp throughout the roughly 25-week study period. Patch testing was performed on the upper back with Finn chambers containing 0.01% DPC, and the patch tests were scored after 6 days according to International Contact Dermatitis Research Group standards. The mostly female patient cohort included alopecia areata with under or over 50% scalp involvement, alopecia totalis and alopecia universalis. The libraries were sequenced as a pool, and the TCR yield per sample differed mostly because of small variations in library volumes within the pool. Peripheral blood TCR repertoire changes were tracked in vivo in alopecia patients during primary and secondary sensitization to the hapten diphenylcyclopropenone (DPC). Blood was sampled from patients pre-sensitization (week 0) and at 2, 6 and about 24 weeks after DPC sensitization. Blood for TCR sequencing was provided by twenty-nine alopecia patients at one to four time points (pre-sensitization, 2, 6 and 24 weeks). The paper's findings and limits, for the study overall: DPC sensitization did not change the number of TCRs with a frequency above 1 in 1000, and there was no evidence of changes in global repertoire structure. After repeated subsampling, changes were observed in the strength of the expansion versus patch-test correlation and in the threshold at which the correlation became significant. Alopecia, a presumed autoimmune disease, was present in all patients, so the immune response of the patients might differ from that of healthy individuals. A positive correlation was found between the number of PT1 expanded TCRs and patch test score, with significance reached at thresholds 8, 16 and 32 but not 4. Significantly more large CDR3 similarity clusters were formed by expanded TCRs than by pre-sensitization or healthy control sets, consistent with antigen-driven responses.

The junction shows trimming of 3 bases on V and 0 bases on J, and the gene matches do not reach 5 bases of it. The CDR3 has 17 amino acids, counting the end cysteine and phenylalanine. Kept here is only the CDR3 DNA, which spans 51 bases and is read in frame from base 1. The germline V gene supplies CDR1 SGHRS and CDR2 YFSETQ. The time point label, as the study defines it: pre-sensitization, week 0. The treatment or condition label, as the study defines it: therapeutic diphenylcyclopropenone sensitization with weekly scalp DPC. At each patch-test visit, blood was drawn before the patch test was applied. To be eligible, patients had to be aged 18 to 70, diagnosed with alopecia and judged suitable for DPC therapy, while pregnant patients were excluded. Total RNA was extracted from unfractionated whole blood collected in Tempus Blood RNA tubes. Preparation of the library involved RACE. The run used a NextSeq 500. During library preparation, unique molecular identifiers were attached to individual cDNA molecules so that TCRs could be counted quantitatively and reproducibly. Each blood RNA sample was used to sequence both TCR alpha and TCR beta chains. Processing in the source paper ran as follows. The median number of TCRs per sample was roughly 94,000, ranging from roughly 23,224 to 690,600. V, J and CDR3 annotation of the TCR reads was carried out using the Decombinator software suite. Every sample was subsampled to the same number of TCRs (28,000) for the PS versus PT1 abundance plots. TCRs were defined as expanded if absent before sensitization and observed at least eight times at the 2-week time point. In TCRdb, the public reads were trimmed at Q25 with fastp and aligned with MiXCR, with productive beta chains retained. A single entry per CDR3 protein holds the most common genes and DNA from its merged rows. The V and J calls shown here were made by TCRdb, not taken from the authors' results. For this sample there are some 84,000 distinct CDR3 sequences; over 6.5% appear just once. The ten largest make up 2.6% of the sample.

This clonotype was seen ten or more times. Its antigen has not been determined. No quality values exist for individual bases; no much larger clone is one base distant. The clonotype comes from a man in his forties with alopecia areata. Some clones in this sample may be carry-over from other donors' samples. Here the sequenced sample was whole blood, taken in connection with sensitization to the hapten diphenylcyclopropenone (DPC). This chain is built from TRBV5-1 and TRBJ2-7, with 14 bases matching TRBD2. The CDR3 in this case is CASSWGLAGVSSYEQYF. The DNA sequence is given as TGCGCCAGCAGCTGGGGACTAGCGGGGGTAAGCTCCTACGAGCAGTACTTC.